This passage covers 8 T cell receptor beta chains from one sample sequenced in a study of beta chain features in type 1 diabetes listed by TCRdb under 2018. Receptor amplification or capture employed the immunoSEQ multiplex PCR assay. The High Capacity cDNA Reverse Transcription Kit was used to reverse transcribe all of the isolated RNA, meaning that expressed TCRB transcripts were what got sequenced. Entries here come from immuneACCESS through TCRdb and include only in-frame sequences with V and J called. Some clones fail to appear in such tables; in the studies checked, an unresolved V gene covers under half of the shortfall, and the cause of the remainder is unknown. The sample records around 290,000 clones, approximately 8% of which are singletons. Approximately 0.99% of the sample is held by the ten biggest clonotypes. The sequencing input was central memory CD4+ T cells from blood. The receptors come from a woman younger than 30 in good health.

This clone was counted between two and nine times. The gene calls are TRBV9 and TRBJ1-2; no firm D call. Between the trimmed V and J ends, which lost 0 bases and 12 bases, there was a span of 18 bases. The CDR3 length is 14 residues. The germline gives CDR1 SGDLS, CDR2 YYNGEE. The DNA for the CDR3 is TGTGCCAGCAGCGTAGGTATAGACTGGGAGGGTCACACCTTC. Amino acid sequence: CASSVGIDWEGHTF.

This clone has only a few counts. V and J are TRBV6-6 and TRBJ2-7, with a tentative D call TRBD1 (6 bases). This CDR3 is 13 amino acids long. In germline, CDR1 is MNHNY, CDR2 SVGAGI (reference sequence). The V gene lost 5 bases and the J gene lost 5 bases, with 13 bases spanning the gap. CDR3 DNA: TGTGCCAGCAGTGTGGCAGGGGAAGACGAGCAGTACTTC. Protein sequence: CASSVAGEDEQYF.

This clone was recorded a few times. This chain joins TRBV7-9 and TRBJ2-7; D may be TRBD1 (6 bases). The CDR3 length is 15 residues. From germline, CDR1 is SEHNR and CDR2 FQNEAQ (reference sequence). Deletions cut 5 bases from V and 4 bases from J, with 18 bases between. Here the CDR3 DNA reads TGTGCCAGCAGCCTAAACAGGGCCCTACTTTACGAGCAGTACGTC. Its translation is CASSLNRALLYEQYV.

In nucleotides, the CDR3 is TGCGCCAGCCGGAAAGAGGGGAACACCGGGGAGCTGTTTTTT. Encoded protein: CASRKEGNTGELFF. The genes are TRBV5-1 and TRBJ2-2; D is possibly TRBD2 (5 bases). Trimming cost V 7 bases and J 1 base, with 11 bases left between them. Per the germline V gene, CDR1 is SGHRS and CDR2 is YFSETQ. The CDR3 sequence is 14 residues long.

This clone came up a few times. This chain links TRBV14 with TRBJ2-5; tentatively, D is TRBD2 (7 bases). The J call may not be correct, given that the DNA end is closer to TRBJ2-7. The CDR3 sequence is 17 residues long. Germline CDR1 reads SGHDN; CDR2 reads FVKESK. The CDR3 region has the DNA TGTGCCAGCAGCCAGTCGGGGGGCGGAAGGAGCTCCTACGAGCAGTACTTC. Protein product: CASSQSGGGRSSYEQYF.

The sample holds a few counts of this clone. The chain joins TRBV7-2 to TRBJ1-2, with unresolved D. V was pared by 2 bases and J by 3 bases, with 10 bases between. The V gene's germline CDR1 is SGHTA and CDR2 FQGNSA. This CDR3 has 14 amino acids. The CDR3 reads CASSLSPGYYGYTF. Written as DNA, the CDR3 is TGTGCCAGCAGCTTAAGTCCGGGTTACTATGGCTACACCTTC.

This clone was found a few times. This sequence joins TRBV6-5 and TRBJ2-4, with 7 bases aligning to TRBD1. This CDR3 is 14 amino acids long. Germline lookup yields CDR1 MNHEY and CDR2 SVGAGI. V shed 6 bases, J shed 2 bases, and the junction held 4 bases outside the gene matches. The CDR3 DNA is TGTGCCAGCAGGGAACAGGGGTCCAAAAACATTCAGTACTTC. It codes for CASREQGSKNIQYF.

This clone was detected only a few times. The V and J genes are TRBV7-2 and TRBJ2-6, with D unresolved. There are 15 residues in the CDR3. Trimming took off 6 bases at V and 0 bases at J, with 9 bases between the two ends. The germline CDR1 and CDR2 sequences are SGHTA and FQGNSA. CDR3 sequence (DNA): TGTGCCAGCAGTCTCGATGGCTCTGGGGCCAACGTCCTGACTTTC. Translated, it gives CASSLDGSGANVLTF.